This is a list of T cell receptor beta chains from one sample in a study of T cell responses to AZD1222 COVID-19 vaccine. Assay used: immunoSEQ multiplex PCR; TCRdb lists only in-frame clones, some missing. The table includes around 200,000 clones, 90% to 95% detected once. This material consisted of peripheral blood, taken 28 days after the second dose of the MenACWY control vaccine. These receptors were taken from an adult who received the MenACWY meningococcal vaccine as a control. Both conserved end residues are part of each CDR3. A D gene is named only where the DNA matches it firmly. Clone size is not always given. Where it is, it says once, few, many or a class for expanded clones.

>TRBV27|-|TRBJ1-5|15|-
CASSHRPSSNQPQHF
TGTGCCAGCAGTCACAGGCCGTCTAGCAATCAGCCCCAGCATTTT
>TRBV20-1|-|TRBJ1-6|11|-
CSARDVGPLNF
TGCAGTGCTAGAGATGTGGGACCGCTTAACTTT
>TRBV7-9|once|TRBJ1-5|14|TRBD1
CASSPGQGNQPQHF
TGTGCCAGCAGCCCGGGACAGGGGAATCAGCCCCAGCATTTT
>TRBV28|-|TRBJ1-6|17|TRBD1
CASSLFSGTGLNSPLHF
TGTGCCAGCAGTTTATTTTCCGGGACAGGATTAAATTCACCCCTCCACTTT
>TRBV5-6|-|TRBJ2-7|15|-
CASSLGGPKTYEQYF
TGTGCCAGCAGCTTGGGGGGCCCAAAAACCTACGAGCAGTACTTC
>TRBV28|-|TRBJ1-1|13|-
CASSGPMNTEAFF
TGTGCCAGCAGTGGACCAATGAACACTGAAGCTTTCTTT
>TRBV6-6|-|TRBJ2-7|13|TRBD2
CASRAGLVYEQYF
TGTGCCAGCAGGGCAGGACTAGTCTACGAGCAGTACTTC
>TRBV27|-|TRBJ1-2|13|-
CASSLREKGGYTF
TGTGCCAGCAGCCTCAGGGAGAAGGGTGGCTACACCTTC
>TRBV11-2|-|TRBJ2-5|15|TRBD2
CASSPSGGPGETQYF
TGTGCCAGCAGCCCATCGGGGGGGCCCGGGGAGACCCAGTACTTC
>TRBV6-5|-|TRBJ1-1|15|-
CASRRDRTLNTEAFF
TGTGCCAGCAGAAGGGACCGGACCCTGAACACTGAAGCTTTCTTT
>TRBV29-1|-|TRBJ1-5|14|-
CSVAEGGTNQPQHF
TGCAGCGTCGCCGAAGGGGGTACGAATCAGCCCCAGCATTTT
>TRBV2|-|TRBJ1-4|15|TRBD1
CASTRTGVNLEKLFF
TGTGCCAGCACTCGGACAGGGGTGAATCTTGAAAAACTGTTTTTT
>TRBV29-1|-|TRBJ1-2|12|-
CSVRQTSYGYTF
TGCAGCGTAAGACAGACTAGCTATGGCTACACCTTC
>TRBV15|-|TRBJ1-5|14|-
CATSREGGNQPQHF
TGTGCCACCAGCAGAGAGGGGGGCAATCAGCCCCAGCATTTT
>TRBV6-6|-|TRBJ1-1|14|-
CASSYGEGNTEAFF
TGTGCCAGCAGTTACGGGGAGGGGAACACTGAAGCTTTCTTT
>TRBV19|-|TRBJ2-2|14|-
CAGRPTGNTGELFF
TGTGCCGGCCGCCCGACAGGAAACACCGGGGAGCTGTTTTTT
>TRBV6-1|-|TRBJ2-7|17|TRBD2
CASSEALELAVFYEQYF
TGTGCCAGCAGTGAAGCGCTAGAACTAGCGGTCTTCTACGAGCAGTACTTC
>TRBV11-2|-|TRBJ2-7|17|TRBD1
CASSLVGQGVSSYEQYF
TGTGCCAGCAGCTTAGTTGGACAGGGGGTGAGCTCCTACGAGCAGTACTTC
>TRBV19|-|TRBJ1-2|13|TRBD1
CASSAGQDSGYTF
TGTGCCAGTAGTGCCGGACAGGACAGCGGCTACACCTTC
>TRBV7-9|-|TRBJ1-2|12|-
CASTMGEGGYTF
TGTGCCAGCACGATGGGGGAGGGTGGCTACACCTTC
>TRBV3-1/TRBV3-2|-|TRBJ1-2|13|-
CASSHRTSYGYTF
TGTGCCAGCAGCCACCGGACGTCCTATGGCTACACCTTC
>TRBV30|-|TRBJ1-4|12|TRBD1
CAWRTGDEKLFF
TGTGCCTGGAGGACAGGGGATGAAAAACTGTTTTTT
>TRBV11-2|-|TRBJ1-3|15|-
CASSLEAGSGNTIYF
TGTGCCAGCAGCTTAGAGGCAGGCTCTGGAAACACCATATATTTT
>TRBV19|-|TRBJ1-5|17|-
CASSIDPTGHSNQPQHF
TGTGCCAGTAGTATAGATCCGACAGGACATAGCAATCAGCCCCAGCATTTT
>TRBV10-2|-|TRBJ1-2|12|TRBD1
CAAQTGLLGYTF
TGCGCCGCTCAGACAGGGCTTTTGGGCTACACCTTC
>TRBV9|-|TRBJ1-4|15|-
CASSGGTLPNEKLFF
TGTGCCAGCAGCGGAGGGACACTACCTAATGAAAAACTGTTTTTT
>TRBV28|-|TRBJ2-6|13|-
CASTPSGANVLTF
TGTGCCAGCACCCCCTCTGGGGCCAACGTCCTGACTTTC
>TRBV18|-|TRBJ1-2|15|TRBD1
CASSLSPGQNYGYTF
TGTGCCAGCTCATTATCTCCGGGACAGAACTATGGCTACACCTTC
>TRBV29-1|once|TRBJ1-1|11|-
CSVPAVTEAFF
TGCAGCGTTCCGGCAGTCACTGAAGCTTTCTTT
>TRBV30|-|TRBJ1-6|14|TRBD1
CAWSRTGRNSPLHF
TGTGCCTGGAGCCGGACAGGGAGGAATTCACCCCTCCACTTT
>TRBV5-6|-|TRBJ2-1|15|TRBD1
CASSSDRGSYNEQFF
TGTGCCAGCAGTTCTGACAGGGGATCCTACAATGAGCAGTTCTTC
>TRBV2|-|TRBJ1-6|14|-
CASRIDSPNSPLHF
TGTGCCAGCAGAATCGACAGTCCCAATTCACCCCTCCACTTT
>TRBV6-2/TRBV6-3|-|TRBJ1-1|13|-
CASSWGGRMEAFF
TGTGCCAGCAGTTGGGGTGGGCGTATGGAAGCTTTCTTT
>TRBV27|-|TRBJ2-2|17|TRBD1
CASAWTGGVTNTGELFF
TGTGCCAGCGCCTGGACAGGGGGCGTCACGAACACCGGGGAGCTGTTTTTT
>TRBV2|-|TRBJ2-1|13|-
CASSDPRISYKFF
TGTGCCAGCAGTGACCCCCGCATCTCCTACAAGTTCTTC
>TRBV3-1/TRBV3-2|-|TRBJ2-7|14|-
CASSQDNRAHEQYF
TGTGCCAGCAGCCAAGATAACAGGGCCCACGAGCAGTACTTC
>TRBV19|once|TRBJ1-2|15|TRBD1
CASSIVPTGRRSYTF
TGTGCCAGTAGTATAGTACCGACAGGGAGAAGAAGCTACACCTTC
>TRBV28|-|TRBJ1-2|12|-
CASSLETYGYTF
TGTGCCAGCAGTTTAGAGACCTATGGCTACACCTTC
>TRBV15|-|TRBJ1-1|12|-
CATSRDESGFFF
TGTGCCACCAGCAGAGATGAGTCTGGGTTTTTCTTT
>TRBV7-2|-|TRBJ2-3|13|TRBD2
CASSLVRGSTQYF
TGTGCCAGCAGCTTAGTCCGCGGGAGTACGCAGTATTTT
>TRBV7-7|-|TRBJ2-5|15|-
CASSSGRVYQETQYF
TGTGCTAGCAGCTCGGGCAGGGTCTACCAAGAGACCCAGTACTTC